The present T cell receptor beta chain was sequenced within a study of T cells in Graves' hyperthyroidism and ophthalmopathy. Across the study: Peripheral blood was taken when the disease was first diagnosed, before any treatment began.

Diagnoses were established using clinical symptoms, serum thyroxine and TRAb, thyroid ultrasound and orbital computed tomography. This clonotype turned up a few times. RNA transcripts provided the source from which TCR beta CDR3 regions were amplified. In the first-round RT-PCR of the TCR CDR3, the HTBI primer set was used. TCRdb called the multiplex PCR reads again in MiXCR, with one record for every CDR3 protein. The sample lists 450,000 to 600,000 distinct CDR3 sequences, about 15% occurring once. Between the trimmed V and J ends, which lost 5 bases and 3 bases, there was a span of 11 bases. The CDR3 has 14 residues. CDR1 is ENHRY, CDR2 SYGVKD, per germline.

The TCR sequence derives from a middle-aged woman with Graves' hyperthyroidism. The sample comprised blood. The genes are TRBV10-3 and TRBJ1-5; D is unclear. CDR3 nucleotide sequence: TGTGCCATCAGTTTGGACGGAATCAATCAGCCCCAGCATTTT. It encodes CAISLDGINQPQHF.